This TCR beta chain was sequenced in a study of cytomegalovirus exposure and HLA in healthy donors. About this clone: Antigen unknown.

In germline, CDR1 is SGHDT, CDR2 YYEEEE. V was pared by 2 bases and J by 3 bases, with 7 bases of the junction left unmatched. This CDR3 has 16 amino acids. Notes on the study in general: Despite most TCR sequences being rare, some public TCRs occurred in many donors. In a later analysis, TCR beta V- and J-gene trimming showed a link to a missense DCLRE1C variant. A previous analysis found most TCR beta V segments productive roughly 87% or roughly 30% of the time.

Primers for the PCR totalled 60 Vbeta and 13 Jbeta. Profiling relied on immunoSEQ multiplex PCR, and the TCRdb table lists in-frame clones only, not all of them. The repertoire holds some 120,000 clones, with about 8.6% as singletons. Every donor was a healthy person donating bone marrow. The chain links TRBV5-6 to TRBJ2-3; 9 bases align to TRBD1. The sample was PBMCs. The sequence was obtained from a woman aged 40-49 years in good health and CMV-seropositive. DNA for the CDR3: TGTGCCAGCAGCTTAGCCGGGACAGGGAAAACAGATACGCAGTATTTT. It translates to CASSLAGTGKTDTQYF. The variable domain in full, completed from reference TRBV5-6 and TRBJ2-3, reads DAGVTQSPTHLIKTRGQQVTLRCSPKSGHDTVSWYQQALGQGPQFIFQYYEEEERQRGNFPDRFSGHQFPNYSSELNVNALLLGDSALYLCASSLAGTGKTDTQYFGPGTRLTVL.